Following are 3 T cell receptor beta chains from one sample sequenced in a study of blood T cell repertoires in COVID-19. Measured with immunoSEQ multiplex PCR; TCRdb has only the in-frame clones, and not every one. This repertoire shows 250,000 or so clones, around 87% found once; its top ten account for over 4%. Sequencing input: peripheral blood. The source of these receptors is a woman aged 55-69 years with COVID-19, enrolled during active disease.

This clone was recorded at least ten times. The chain recombines TRBV7-9 with TRBJ2-1, with 7 bases fitting TRBD2. The CDR3 spans 16 residues. CDR1 SEHNR and CDR2 FQNEAQ come from the germline V gene (reference sequence). Germline trimming cut 5 bases from V and 7 bases from J; bases unmatched to any gene: 14. CDR3 amino acids: CASSKRDYPEYNEQFF. CDR3 DNA sequence: TGTGCCAGCAGCAAACGGGACTATCCGGAGTATAATGAGCAGTTCTTC.

The genes are TRBV30 and TRBJ2-1; tentative D call: TRBD2 (6 bases). The CDR3 length is 12 residues. V was trimmed by 5 bases and J by 6 bases, leaving 11 bases between them. CDR1 is GTSNPN, CDR2 SVGIG, per germline (reference sequence). CDR3 DNA: TGTGCCTGGGGCATTAGCGGCAATGAGCAGTTCTTC. This encodes CAWGISGNEQFF.

This sequence joins TRBV3-1 (or the pseudogene TRBV3-2) and TRBJ1-1; possible D gene TRBD1, 6 bases. CDR1 and CDR2 (germline): LGHDT, YNNKEL (reference sequence). Trimming removed 4 bases at V and 1 base at J, with 10 bases between. The CDR3 loop spans 14 amino acids. The CDR3 DNA is TGTGCCAGCAGCCGTGGACAGACGAACACTGAAGCTTTCTTT. Its translation: CASSRGQTNTEAFF.